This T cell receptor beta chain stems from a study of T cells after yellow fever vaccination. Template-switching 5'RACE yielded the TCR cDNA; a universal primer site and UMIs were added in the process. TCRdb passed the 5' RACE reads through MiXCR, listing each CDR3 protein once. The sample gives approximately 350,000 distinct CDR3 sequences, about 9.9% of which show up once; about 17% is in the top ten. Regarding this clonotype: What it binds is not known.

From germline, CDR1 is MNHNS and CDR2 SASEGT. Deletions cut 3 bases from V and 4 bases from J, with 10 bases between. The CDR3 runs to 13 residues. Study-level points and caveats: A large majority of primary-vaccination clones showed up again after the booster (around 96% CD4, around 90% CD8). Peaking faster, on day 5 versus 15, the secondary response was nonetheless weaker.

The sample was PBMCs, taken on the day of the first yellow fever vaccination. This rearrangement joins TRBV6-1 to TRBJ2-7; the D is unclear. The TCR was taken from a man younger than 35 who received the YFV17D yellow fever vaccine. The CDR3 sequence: CASSDPDPYEQYV. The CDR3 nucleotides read TGTGCCAGCAGTGACCCGGACCCGTACGAGCAGTACGTC.